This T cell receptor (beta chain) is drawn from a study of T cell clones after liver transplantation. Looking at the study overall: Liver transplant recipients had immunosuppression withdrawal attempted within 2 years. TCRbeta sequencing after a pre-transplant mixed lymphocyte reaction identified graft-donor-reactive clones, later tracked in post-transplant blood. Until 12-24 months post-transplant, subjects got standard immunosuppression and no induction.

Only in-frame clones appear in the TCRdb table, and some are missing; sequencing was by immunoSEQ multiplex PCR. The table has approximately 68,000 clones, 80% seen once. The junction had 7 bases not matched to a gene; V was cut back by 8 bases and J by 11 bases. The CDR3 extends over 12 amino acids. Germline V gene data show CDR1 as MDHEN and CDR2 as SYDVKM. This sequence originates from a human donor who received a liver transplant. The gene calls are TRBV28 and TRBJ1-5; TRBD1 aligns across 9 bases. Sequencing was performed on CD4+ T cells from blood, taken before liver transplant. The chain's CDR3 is CASGGQGRTQHF. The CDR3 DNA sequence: TGTGCCAGCGGGGGACAGGGAAGGACCCAGCATTTT.